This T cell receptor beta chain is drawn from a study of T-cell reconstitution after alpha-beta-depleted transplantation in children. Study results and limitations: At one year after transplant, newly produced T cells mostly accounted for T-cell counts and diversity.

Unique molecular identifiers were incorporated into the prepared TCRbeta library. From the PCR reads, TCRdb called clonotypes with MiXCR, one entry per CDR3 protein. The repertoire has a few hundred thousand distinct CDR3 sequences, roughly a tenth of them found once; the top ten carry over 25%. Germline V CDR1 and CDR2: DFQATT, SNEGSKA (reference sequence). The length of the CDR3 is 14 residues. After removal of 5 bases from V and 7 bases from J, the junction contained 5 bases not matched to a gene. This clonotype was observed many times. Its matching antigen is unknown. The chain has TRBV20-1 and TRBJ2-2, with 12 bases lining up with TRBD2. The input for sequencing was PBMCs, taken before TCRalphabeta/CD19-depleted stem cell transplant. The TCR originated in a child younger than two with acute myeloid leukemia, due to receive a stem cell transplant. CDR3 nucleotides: TGCAGTGCTTCGCTAGCGGGAGGGGGCGGGGAGCTGTTTTTT. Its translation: CSASLAGGGGELFF.